This is a list of T cell receptor beta chains from one sample in a study of blood T cell repertoires in COVID-19. Sequenced by immunoSEQ multiplex PCR; TCRdb stores in-frame clones only, minus some. The sample includes 220,000 or so clones, approximately 86% seen only once; the top ten take less than 4%. The specimen sequenced was peripheral blood. These receptors all stem from a woman aged 80 or over with acute or convalescent COVID-19. CDR3s leave out the opening cysteine and the closing phenylalanine or tryptophan. A D gene is named only where the DNA matches it firmly.

TRBJ2-1 TRBV6-5 TRBD2 ASSFLLRGGPNEQF
TRBJ2-7 TRBV27 . ASSSSPTGVSNEQY
TRBJ2-7 TRBV4-1 TRBD1 ASKPSPGTGGFEQY
TRBJ1-2 TRBV11-2 . ASSSTAEGYGYT
TRBJ1-6 TRBV11-3 TRBD1 ASSLRTGNSPLH
TRBJ1-5 TRBV24-1 TRBD1 ATSDFGQVMKPQH
TRBJ2-4 TRBV6-4 . ASSPVSGAKNIQY
TRBJ2-3 TRBV19 . ASSIRGEGDTQY
TRBJ1-3 TRBV18 . ASSPDTRSGNTIY
TRBJ1-2 TRBV5-5 TRBD1 ASSPDRDYGYT
TRBJ1-1 TRBV18 . ASSPSREGAEAF
TRBJ2-1 TRBV2 . ASSLDTYNEQF
TRBJ2-7 TRBV7-2 TRBD1 ASSLQGTGASYEQY
TRBJ2-5 TRBV4-2 TRBD2 ASSQASGGAKTQY
TRBJ2-7 TRBV5-4 . ASSSQTGASYEQY
TRBJ1-1 TRBV28 . ASIKPLGGTEAF
TRBJ1-2 TRBV7-9 TRBD1 ASSSSGTGLGYT
TRBJ1-6 TRBV7-8 TRBD1 ASSFDGQGVYSPLH
TRBJ1-1 TRBV27 TRBD1 ASSPSWTGTTEAF
TRBJ2-2 TRBV6-6 . ASRWDTRGTGELF
TRBJ1-1 TRBV27 TRBD1 ASSPISDRGDTEAF
TRBJ1-5 TRBV2 TRBD1 ASNEGAISQPQH
TRBJ1-1 TRBV7-9 . ASSLGQVLNTEAF
TRBJ1-2 TRBV11-3 . ASSSPVRGQNYGYT
TRBJ1-2 TRBV3-1/TRBV3-2 . ASSQEALGIGGYT
TRBJ2-1 TRBV6-5 TRBD2 ASSASGGTYNEQF
TRBJ2-5 TRBV6-1 . ASSEGSGAETQY
TRBJ2-3 TRBV6-5 TRBD2 ASSQSGGASDTQY
TRBJ1-5 TRBV15 . ATSRDRIGRGYQPQH
TRBJ1-2 TRBV10-3 . AISDRQGDGYT
TRBJ1-1 TRBV6-2/TRBV6-3 . ASSQSGTPNTEAF
TRBJ2-7 TRBV27 . ASSLSDRRRLYEQY
TRBJ2-3 TRBV7-2 TRBD2 ASSLSGEKSDTQY
TRBJ1-1 TRBV30 TRBD1 AWSFSRTGGWSTEAF
TRBJ1-4 TRBV9 . ASSVATGGFQEKLF
TRBJ2-5 TRBV11-3 TRBD2 ASSNPSGGAMETQY
TRBJ2-2 TRBV5-1 . ASSLSRGSNTGELF
TRBJ1-6 TRBV2 TRBD1 ATSDRENSPLH
TRBJ1-6 TRBV7-9 . ASSLDSSNSPLH
TRBJ1-2 TRBV24-1 . ATRRGGRHYGYT
TRBJ1-2 TRBV29-1 . SVEDTPRGYT
TRBJ2-7 TRBV28 TRBD2 ASRGLAPYEQY
TRBJ2-5 TRBV7-2 TRBD2 ASSWAAGGEETQY
TRBJ2-4 TRBV6-5 TRBD2 ASGERGLAKNIQY
TRBJ1-1 TRBV24-1 TRBD1 ATSDSAGQAPEAF
TRBJ1-5 TRBV2 . ASSDSGDQPQH
TRBJ2-5 TRBV18 . ASSPVLGVRGETQY
TRBJ1-5 TRBV9 . ASSAGPEGQPQH
TRBJ2-3 TRBV2 . ASSVERTDTQY
TRBJ1-2 TRBV12-5 TRBD1 ASGLASGGRTNGYT
TRBJ2-3 TRBV5-1 . ASSLEASATDTQY
TRBJ2-7 TRBV6-2/TRBV6-3 TRBD2 ASSAGGVGQY
TRBJ2-7 TRBV10-3 TRBD1 AISGVRGQGEFYEQY
TRBJ2-3 TRBV10-3 . AISAGYGDTQY
TRBJ2-5 TRBV10-3 . AISAVAEETQY